The rows below give T cell receptor beta chains drawn from one sample of a study of shared clonotypes between healthy human individuals. The protocol was immunoSEQ multiplex PCR, while the TCRdb copy is restricted to in-frame clones and leaves out a portion. The sample comprises more than 2 million clones, roughly 95% of which are singletons, and roughly 1.1% rests with the top ten. Sequencing was done on a sample of naive CD8+ T cells sorted from blood. The receptors stem from a man aged 18 to 35 in good health. CDR3s include the opening cysteine and the closing phenylalanine or tryptophan. The order of the fields is D gene, J gene, clone size, V gene, CDR3 protein, CDR3 DNA. D genes are given only for firm matches. Some rows mark clone size as missing; the rest say once, few, many or name a class of expanded clone.

>NA|TRBJ2-7|NA|TRBV9
CASSAGHEQYF
TGTGCCAGCAGCGCCGGCCACGAGCAGTACTTC
>TRBD1|TRBJ1-2|NA|TRBV28
CASSIPGTGYGYTF
TGTGCCAGCAGTATCCCCGGGACAGGGTATGGCTACACCTTC
>TRBD2|TRBJ2-7|NA|TRBV4-1
CASSGTSGRLDEQYF
TGCGCCAGCAGCGGGACTAGCGGGAGGTTGGACGAGCAGTACTTC
>TRBD1|TRBJ1-2|NA|TRBV5-1
CASSAGTANYGYTF
TGCGCCAGCAGCGCCGGGACAGCTAACTATGGCTACACCTTC
>NA|TRBJ2-7|NA|TRBV7-9
CASRQTGGEQYF
TGTGCCAGCAGGCAGACAGGCGGCGAGCAGTACTTC
>NA|TRBJ1-1|NA|TRBV7-9
CASSPDWTEAFF
TGTGCCAGCAGCCCTGATTGGACTGAAGCTTTCTTT
>TRBD2|TRBJ2-1|NA|TRBV27
CASSSLAGDDEQFF
TGTGCCAGCAGTTCACTAGCGGGAGACGATGAGCAGTTCTTC
>TRBD1|TRBJ1-1|NA|TRBV2
CASRKGQDTMNTEAFF
TGTGCCAGCAGGAAGGGACAGGATACTATGAACACTGAAGCTTTCTTT
>NA|TRBJ1-2|NA|TRBV4-1
CASSQRAYYGYTF
TGCGCCAGCAGCCAACGGGCGTACTATGGCTACACCTTC
>NA|TRBJ2-7|NA|TRBV2
CASKRTETYEQYF
TGTGCCAGCAAACGGACAGAGACCTACGAGCAGTACTTC
>TRBD1|TRBJ1-5|NA|TRBV5-1
CASSSKLREDRGNQPQHF
TGCGCCAGCAGCTCGAAATTACGAGAGGACAGGGGCAATCAGCCCCAGCATTTT
>NA|TRBJ1-1|NA|TRBV7-8
CASSLWGGSEAFF
TGTGCCAGCAGCTTATGGGGAGGATCCGAAGCTTTCTTT
>NA|TRBJ2-4|NA|TRBV9
CASSVAPEAKNIQYF
TGTGCCAGCAGCGTAGCCCCAGAAGCCAAAAACATTCAGTACTTC
>NA|TRBJ2-7|NA|TRBV6-6
CVSSLQGDEQYF
TGTGTCAGCAGTTTACAGGGAGACGAGCAGTACTTC
>NA|TRBJ2-7|NA|TRBV30
CAWIPDSGYEQYF
TGTGCCTGGATTCCCGACTCAGGCTACGAGCAGTACTTC
>NA|TRBJ2-7|NA|TRBV2
CASSEGYGSYEQYF
TGTGCCAGCAGTGAAGGGTACGGTTCCTACGAGCAGTACTTC
>TRBD1|TRBJ2-7|NA|TRBV27
CASGTGGHEQYF
TGTGCCAGCGGGACAGGGGGCCACGAGCAGTACTTC
>NA|TRBJ2-7|NA|TRBV6-1
CASKASVTYYEQYF
TGTGCCAGCAAGGCCTCCGTCACTTACTACGAGCAGTACTTC
>TRBD1|TRBJ2-5|NA|TRBV10-3
CAISEPPLWQGAPKTQYF
TGTGCCATCAGTGAGCCCCCCCTCTGGCAGGGGGCGCCGAAGACCCAGTACTTC
>NA|TRBJ1-1|NA|TRBV6-6
CASSWAVGTEAFF
TGTGCCAGCAGTTGGGCTGTTGGCACTGAAGCTTTCTTT
>NA|TRBJ2-3|NA|TRBV9
CASSFRDTGYTDTQYF
TGTGCCAGCAGCTTTCGGGACACCGGTTACACAGATACGCAGTATTTT
>TRBD2|TRBJ2-1|NA|TRBV7-9
CASSLGASGTWDEQFF
TGTGCCAGCAGCTTAGGGGCTAGCGGGACATGGGATGAGCAGTTCTTC
>NA|TRBJ1-2|NA|TRBV4-1
CASSQEFGGYTF
TGCGCCAGCAGCCAGGAGTTTGGTGGCTACACCTTC
>TRBD1|TRBJ1-4|NA|TRBV28
CASSWGGTEATNEKLFF
TGTGCCAGCAGTTGGGGTGGGACAGAAGCAACTAATGAAAAACTGTTTTTT
>NA|TRBJ2-7|once|TRBV6-5
CASSPPDAGYNEQYF
TGTGCCAGCAGTCCACCGGACGCGGGCTACAACGAGCAGTACTTC
>NA|TRBJ2-1|NA|TRBV7-2
CASSLSVGNEQFF
TGTGCCAGCAGCCTCTCGGTGGGTAATGAGCAGTTCTTC
>TRBD1|TRBJ2-1|NA|TRBV5-4
CASSRGGTGVDLLYNEQFF
TGTGCCAGCAGCCGCGGGGGGACAGGGGTAGATTTATTGTACAATGAGCAGTTCTTC
>NA|TRBJ2-2|NA|TRBV7-9
CASSFPNAGELFF
TGTGCCAGCAGCTTCCCAAACGCCGGGGAGCTGTTTTTT
>NA|TRBJ2-7|NA|TRBV10-3
CAISESRQDYEQYF
TGTGCCATCAGTGAGTCGAGACAGGACTACGAGCAGTACTTC
>NA|TRBJ2-1|NA|TRBV10-3
CAISESRGTSFDVQFF
TGTGCCATCAGTGAGTCTAGGGGAACTAGTTTCGATGTGCAGTTCTTC
>NA|TRBJ2-5|NA|TRBV7-9
CASSPIQETQYF
TGTGCCAGCAGCCCGATCCAAGAGACCCAGTACTTC
>NA|TRBJ2-5|once|TRBV30
CAWSKGLRGVETQYF
TGTGCCTGGAGTAAAGGGCTGAGGGGGGTAGAGACCCAGTACTTC
>NA|TRBJ2-5|NA|TRBV5-4
CASSPGDQETQYF
TGTGCCAGCAGCCCAGGGGACCAAGAGACCCAGTACTTC
>NA|TRBJ2-2|NA|TRBV15
CATSSFTGGVGELFF
TGTGCCACCAGCAGTTTTACAGGTGGCGTGGGGGAGCTGTTTTTT
>TRBD2|TRBJ2-7|NA|TRBV25-1
CASSVAGEGYEQYF
TGTGCCAGCAGTGTAGCGGGAGAGGGCTACGAGCAGTACTTC
>NA|TRBJ2-3|NA|TRBV6-6
CASSNLGLDGTDTQYF
TGTGCCAGCAGTAACCTGGGGCTAGATGGGACGGATACGCAGTATTTT
>TRBD1|TRBJ1-1|NA|TRBV9
CASSIEGTGGTEAFF
TGTGCCAGCAGCATCGAAGGGACAGGGGGCACTGAAGCTTTCTTT
>TRBD1|TRBJ1-1|NA|TRBV9
CASSVGTGKGTEAFF
TGTGCCAGCAGCGTCGGGACAGGGAAGGGCACTGAAGCTTTCTTT
>NA|TRBJ1-3|NA|TRBV7-6
CASSEHQGNTIYF
TGTGCCAGCAGTGAGCACCAGGGAAACACCATATATTTT
>NA|TRBJ2-7|NA|TRBV11-2
CASSLGSDYEQYF
TGTGCCAGCAGCTTAGGCTCAGACTACGAGCAGTACTTC
>TRBD2|TRBJ2-3|NA|TRBV12-5
CASGLVLGVAGPDTQYF
TGTGCTAGTGGTTTGGTACTGGGCGTAGCGGGTCCAGATACGCAGTATTTT
>NA|TRBJ2-3|NA|TRBV4-3
CASSQDTARTDTQYF
TGCGCCAGCAGCCAAGATACTGCCCGCACAGATACGCAGTATTTT
>TRBD2|TRBJ2-5|NA|TRBV7-6
CASSLAGGPGETQYF
TGTGCCAGCAGCTTAGCGGGAGGGCCGGGAGAGACCCAGTACTTC
>NA|TRBJ1-5|NA|TRBV27
CASSLGGGNQPQHF
TGTGCCAGCAGTTTGGGGGGAGGCAATCAGCCCCAGCATTTT
>NA|TRBJ2-7|NA|TRBV9
CASSVAYEQYF
TGTGCCAGCAGCGTAGCCTACGAGCAGTACTTC
>NA|TRBJ1-2|NA|TRBV7-2
CASSLPGMDYGYTF
TGTGCCAGCAGCTTACCGGGGATGGACTATGGCTACACCTTC
>NA|TRBJ2-7|NA|TRBV27
CASSPSLGAFSYEQYF
TGTGCCAGCAGCCCGTCCCTCGGGGCCTTCTCCTACGAGCAGTACTTC
>NA|TRBJ2-7|NA|TRBV6-5
CASSYWTENYLYEHVF
TGTGCCAGCAGTTACTGGACAGAGAATTACCTCTACGAGCATGTCTTC
>NA|TRBJ2-1|NA|TRBV5-4
CASSLVVGGSYNEQFF
TGTGCCAGCAGCTTGGTGGTGGGAGGCTCCTACAATGAGCAGTTCTTC
>TRBD1|TRBJ1-6|once|TRBV5-1
CASSLAGGDSPLHF
TGCGCCAGCAGCTTGGCAGGGGGAGATTCACCCCTCCACTTT
>NA|TRBJ2-3|once|TRBV6-6
CASSYLGDTQYF
TGTGCCAGCAGTTACTTAGGAGATACGCAGTATTTT
>NA|TRBJ1-5|NA|TRBV5-6
CASSGSKDSGYYQPQHF
TGTGCCAGCAGCGGTTCCAAGGACAGCGGTTACTATCAGCCCCAGCATTTT
>NA|TRBJ2-7|NA|TRBV7-3
CASSLNGGSYEQYF
TGTGCCAGCAGCTTAAACGGGGGCTCCTACGAGCAGTACTTC